The rows below give T cell receptor beta chains drawn from one sample of a study of blood T cell repertoires in COVID-19. Profiled with immunoSEQ multiplex PCR; TCRdb holds only in-frame clones, not every one. This table holds roughly 140,000 clones, approximately 91% found once. Sequenced input: peripheral blood. These TCRs come from a woman between 65 and 79 years old with acute or convalescent COVID-19. CDR3s include the opening cysteine and the closing phenylalanine or tryptophan. D genes are given only for firm matches. A clone size is listed for some rows: how often the clone was seen (once, few, many), or a class if it is expanded.

j_call d_call v_call clone_size cdr3_nt cdr3_aa
TRBJ2-3 TRBD2 TRBV18 NA TGTGCCAGCTCATCACGAGGTTCACTAGCGGGGGGAATGGATACGCAGTATTTT CASSSRGSLAGGMDTQYF
TRBJ1-3 TRBD1 TRBV7-9 NA TGTGCCAGCACCCAAGACAGGGTGAGAAACACCATATATTTT CASTQDRVRNTIYF
TRBJ1-2 TRBD1 TRBV5-1 NA TGCGCCAGCAGCCACGGACAGGGTAACTATGGCTACACCTTC CASSHGQGNYGYTF
TRBJ2-4 NA TRBV3-1/TRBV3-2 NA TGTGCCAGCAGCCAAGACAGGGAAAACATTCAGTACTTC CASSQDRENIQYF
TRBJ1-1 NA TRBV18 NA TGTGCCAGCTCACCCCAAGGAGGCCAGGAGAACACTGAAGCTTTCTTT CASSPQGGQENTEAFF
TRBJ1-2 NA TRBV7-2 NA TGTGCCAGCAGCATCTACAGGGCAGAGAACTATGGCTACACCTTC CASSIYRAENYGYTF
TRBJ1-2 TRBD1 TRBV6-5 NA TGTGCCAGCAGTTACTCAAAAGGACAGGGGTTAGGAGGCTACACCTTC CASSYSKGQGLGGYTF
TRBJ2-1 TRBD1 TRBV14 once TGTGCCAGCAGCCAAGTCAACCTACAGGGGTACAATGAGCAGTTCTTC CASSQVNLQGYNEQFF
TRBJ2-5 TRBD1 TRBV4-2 NA TGTGCCAGCAGCCAAGTACAGGGGGGCAAAGGTCAGGAGACCCAGTACTTC CASSQVQGGKGQETQYF
TRBJ1-1 TRBD1 TRBV2 NA TGTGCCAGCAGCGCCACAGGGGGTTGGACTGAAGCTTTCTTT CASSATGGWTEAFF
TRBJ1-2 TRBD1 TRBV6-2/TRBV6-3 NA TGTGCCAGCAGTCCGGGACAGGGGGCAGGTGGCTACACCTTC CASSPGQGAGGYTF
TRBJ2-2 TRBD2 TRBV5-1 NA TGCGCCAGCAGCGAACCTAGCGGGGGGAACACCGGGGAGCTGTTTTTT CASSEPSGGNTGELFF
TRBJ2-3 TRBD2 TRBV5-1 NA TGCGCCAGCAGCTTGGATAGCGGGGGAGCTGGAGATACGCAGTATTTT CASSLDSGGAGDTQYF
TRBJ2-1 NA TRBV3-1/TRBV3-2 NA TGTGCCAGCAGCCGGGAGGACAGGGAGCAGTTCTTC CASSREDREQFF
TRBJ2-2 NA TRBV4-3 NA TGCGCCAGCCCGGCGGGGATCGGCACCGGGGAGCTGTTTTTT CASPAGIGTGELFF
TRBJ2-7 TRBD1 TRBV30 medium-sized TGTGCCTGGACCCGGGACAGGGTGACCTACGAGCAGTACTTC CAWTRDRVTYEQYF
TRBJ1-2 NA TRBV5-6 NA TGTGCCAGCAGCTTGGGGACAGTCCCTAACTATGGCTACACCTTC CASSLGTVPNYGYTF
TRBJ1-5 TRBD1 TRBV27 NA TGTGCCAGCAGGGCTACCTCACAGGGGGCGCTCAATCAGCCCCAGCATTTT CASRATSQGALNQPQHF
TRBJ1-1 TRBD1 TRBV3-1/TRBV3-2 NA TGTGCCAGCATTCGAGGGGGCGCGGGCACTGAAGCTTTCTTT CASIRGGAGTEAFF
TRBJ2-7 TRBD1 TRBV18 NA TGTGCCAGCTCACCACTACAGGGGGGCGACGAGCAGTACTTC CASSPLQGGDEQYF
TRBJ1-2 TRBD1 TRBV3-1/TRBV3-2 NA TGTGCCAGCAGCCAAGGGATCGGGACAGGGTCCCATGGCTACACCTTC CASSQGIGTGSHGYTF
TRBJ2-2 NA TRBV2 NA TGTGCCAGCAGTGGGACTAAGGGCGGGGAGCTGTTTTTT CASSGTKGGELFF
TRBJ1-5 TRBD1 TRBV6-2/TRBV6-3 NA TGTGCCAGCAGTTACTCCCCCCACAGGGGCGATAGCAATCAGCCCCAGCATTTT CASSYSPHRGDSNQPQHF
TRBJ2-5 TRBD2 TRBV2 NA TGTGCCAGCAGTCCGGGGGGGGAAGAGACCCAGTACTTC CASSPGGEETQYF
TRBJ1-1 NA TRBV3-1/TRBV3-2 NA TGTGCCAGCAGCCTTGAGGTCGGTGAAGCTTTCTTT CASSLEVGEAFF
TRBJ1-6 TRBD1 TRBV10-3 NA TGTGCCATCAGTGAGTCGTACCGGGACAGGGGGCTTTCACCCCTCCACTTT CAISESYRDRGLSPLHF